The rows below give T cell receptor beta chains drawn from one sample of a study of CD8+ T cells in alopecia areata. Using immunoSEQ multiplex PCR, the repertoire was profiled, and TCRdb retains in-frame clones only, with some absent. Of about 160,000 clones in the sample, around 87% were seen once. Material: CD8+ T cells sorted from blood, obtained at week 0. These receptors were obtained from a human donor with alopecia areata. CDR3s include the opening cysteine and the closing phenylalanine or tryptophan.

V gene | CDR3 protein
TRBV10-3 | CAIKSGRFYEQYF
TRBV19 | CASSILTGPGTDTQYF
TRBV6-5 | CASSPSGQLYEQYF
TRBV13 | CASTPGTENTEAFF
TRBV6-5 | CASSHDRSSYNEQFF
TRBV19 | CASSPFSGGEQYF
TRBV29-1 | CSAMTGQSGYEQYF
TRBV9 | CASSGDAEGYTF
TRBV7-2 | CASSLVGDTGELFF
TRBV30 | CAWSADLNTEAFF